This is a list of T cell receptor beta chains from one sample in a study of cytomegalovirus exposure and HLA in healthy donors. This table comes from immunoSEQ multiplex PCR, and its TCRdb copy is limited to in-frame clones, with some not included. The profile shows some 190,000 clones, about 84% of them singletons. Specimen: PBMCs. The receptor set was obtained from a woman aged 25-40 years in good health and CMV-seropositive. Both conserved end residues are part of each CDR3. A D gene is named only where the DNA matches it firmly. Expanded clones are given a class, and other clones once, few, many or no size at all.

>.|TRBV10-3|TRBJ1-1|.
CAISDLGGDRGGRTEAFF
TGTGCCATCAGTGATCTCGGCGGGGATAGGGGTGGGAGGACTGAAGCTTTCTTT
>few|TRBV9|TRBJ2-7|TRBD2
CASSVGSGEGPSYEQYF
TGTGCCAGCAGCGTAGGATCCGGGGAGGGCCCCTCCTACGAGCAGTACTTC
>.|TRBV4-1|TRBJ2-3|TRBD2
CASSQERAGSTDTQYF
TGCGCCAGCAGCCAAGAACGAGCGGGAAGCACAGATACGCAGTATTTT
>few|TRBV30|TRBJ2-7|.
CAWGSGRSSYEQYF
TGTGCCTGGGGGTCGGGGAGGAGCTCCTACGAGCAGTACTTC
>.|TRBV6-6|TRBJ1-1|.
CASSYSREAFF
TGTGCCAGCAGTTACAGCCGGGAAGCTTTCTTT
>.|TRBV9|TRBJ2-1|TRBD1
CASSPRGQGAYNEQFF
TGTGCCAGCAGCCCGAGGGGACAGGGAGCCTACAATGAGCAGTTCTTC
>.|TRBV9|TRBJ2-2|.
CASSFATDTGELFF
TGTGCCAGCAGCTTCGCTACGGACACCGGGGAGCTGTTTTTT
>.|TRBV27|TRBJ1-1|.
CASSLLGAGVTEAFF
TGTGCCAGCAGTTTATTAGGGGCAGGGGTCACTGAAGCTTTCTTT
>few|TRBV5-1|TRBJ2-7|.
CASSLTGREQYF
TGCGCCAGCAGCTTGACAGGGCGCGAGCAGTACTTC
>.|TRBV7-8|TRBJ2-7|.
CASSRDTVFAYEQYF
TGTGCCAGCAGCAGGGACACAGTTTTTGCCTACGAGCAGTACTTC
>.|TRBV7-3|TRBJ1-1|.
CASSLGRDSGAFF
TGTGCCAGCAGCTTAGGCAGGGACTCGGGAGCTTTCTTT
>.|TRBV28|TRBJ1-3|TRBD1
CASSLTGSRNTIYF
TGTGCCAGCAGCTTGACAGGGTCCAGAAACACCATATATTTT
>.|TRBV7-9|TRBJ2-7|TRBD2
CSSSPGLAGGRSSYEQYF
TGTTCCAGCAGCCCCGGACTAGCGGGAGGCCGAAGCTCCTACGAGCAGTACTTC
>.|TRBV9|TRBJ2-3|.
CASSANRRTDTQYF
TGTGCCAGTAGCGCCAACAGACGCACAGATACGCAGTATTTT
>.|TRBV28|TRBJ2-7|.
CASSSNREEQYF
TGTGCCAGCAGTTCGAATCGGGAGGAGCAGTACTTC
>.|TRBV30|TRBJ2-2|.
CAWSPGQLNTGELFF
TGTGCCTGGAGCCCGGGACAATTAAACACCGGGGAGCTGTTTTTT
>once|TRBV2|TRBJ1-6|.
CAIQGSSYNSPLHF
TGTGCCATACAGGGAAGCTCCTATAATTCACCCCTCCACTTT
>.|TRBV19|TRBJ1-6|.
CASSGLGSWNSPLHF
TGTGCCAGTAGTGGACTGGGCAGCTGGAATTCACCCCTCCACTTT
>.|TRBV6-5|TRBJ2-3|.
CASSPDGNTDTQYF
TGTGCCAGCAGTCCTGACGGGAACACAGATACGCAGTATTTT
>.|TRBV28|TRBJ2-7|.
CASSQPGTTYEQYF
TGTGCCAGCAGCCAACCGGGTACTACCTACGAGCAGTACTTC
>.|TRBV19|TRBJ2-1|TRBD2
CASRRLAATYNEQFF
TGTGCCAGCAGGAGACTAGCGGCAACCTACAATGAGCAGTTCTTC
>.|TRBV7-2|TRBJ2-5|TRBD2
CASSFVGLAGGVSTGAQYF
TGTGCCAGCAGCTTCGTAGGACTAGCGGGGGGAGTCTCCACGGGTGCCCAGTACTTC
>few|TRBV14|TRBJ1-2|TRBD1
CASSQYQGADGYTF
TGTGCCAGCAGCCAATACCAGGGGGCAGATGGCTACACCTTC
>few|TRBV27|TRBJ2-4|.
CASSYIADLAKNIQYF
TGTGCCAGCAGTTATATAGCGGATCTAGCCAAAAACATTCAGTACTTC
>.|TRBV5-1|TRBJ2-1|TRBD2
CASTPGGLAAYNEQFF
TGCGCCAGCACTCCCGGGGGACTAGCGGCATACAATGAGCAGTTCTTC
>.|TRBV29-1|TRBJ2-2|.
CSVPGKVGELFF
TGCAGCGTACCGGGGAAGGTCGGGGAGCTGTTTTTT
>.|TRBV5-5|TRBJ2-2|.
CASFRQIVPGELFF
TGTGCCAGCTTTCGACAGATAGTCCCCGGGGAGCTGTTTTTT
>.|TRBV7-9|TRBJ2-1|TRBD2
CASSSSVGLAGGNEQFF
TGTGCCAGCAGCTCCTCGGTCGGACTAGCGGGAGGGAATGAGCAGTTCTTC
>.|TRBV25-1|TRBJ2-4|.
CASSDANEAKNIQYF
TGTGCCAGCAGTGATGCAAATGAGGCCAAAAACATTCAGTACTTC
>.|TRBV7-3|TRBJ1-1|.
CASSSLGVNTEAFF
TGTGCCAGCAGCTCCCTAGGAGTGAACACTGAAGCTTTCTTT
>few|TRBV28|TRBJ1-1|TRBD1
CASSLTWTGEDVEAFF
TGTGCCAGCAGTTTAACATGGACAGGGGAGGATGTTGAAGCTTTCTTT
>few|TRBV6-1|TRBJ2-2|TRBD1
CASQGQTNTGELFF
TGTGCCAGCCAGGGACAGACGAACACCGGGGAGCTGTTTTTT